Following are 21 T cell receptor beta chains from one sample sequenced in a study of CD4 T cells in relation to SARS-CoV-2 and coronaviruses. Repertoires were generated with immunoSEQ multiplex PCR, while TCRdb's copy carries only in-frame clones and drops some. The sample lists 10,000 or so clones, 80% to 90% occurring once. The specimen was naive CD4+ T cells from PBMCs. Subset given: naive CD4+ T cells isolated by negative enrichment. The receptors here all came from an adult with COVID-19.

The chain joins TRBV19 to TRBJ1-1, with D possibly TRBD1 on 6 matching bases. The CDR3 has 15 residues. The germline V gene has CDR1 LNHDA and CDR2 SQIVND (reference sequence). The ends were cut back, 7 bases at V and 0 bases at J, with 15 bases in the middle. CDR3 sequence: CASTQRTALNTEAFF. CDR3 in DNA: TGTGCCAGTACCCAACGGACAGCCTTGAACACTGAAGCTTTCTTT.

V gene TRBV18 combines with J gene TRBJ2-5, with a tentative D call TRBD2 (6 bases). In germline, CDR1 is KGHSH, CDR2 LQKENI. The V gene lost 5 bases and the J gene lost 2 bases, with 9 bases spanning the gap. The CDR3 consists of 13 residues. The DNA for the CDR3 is TGTGCCAGCTCAGGGGACTTTCAAGAGACCCAGTACTTC. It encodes CASSGDFQETQYF.

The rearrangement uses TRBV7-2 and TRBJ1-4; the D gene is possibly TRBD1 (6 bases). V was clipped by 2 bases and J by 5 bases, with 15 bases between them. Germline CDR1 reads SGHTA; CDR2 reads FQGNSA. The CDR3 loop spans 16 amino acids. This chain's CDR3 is CASSLMQGSENEKLFF. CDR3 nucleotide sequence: TGTGCCAGCAGCTTAATGCAGGGGAGCGAAAATGAAAAACTGTTTTTT.

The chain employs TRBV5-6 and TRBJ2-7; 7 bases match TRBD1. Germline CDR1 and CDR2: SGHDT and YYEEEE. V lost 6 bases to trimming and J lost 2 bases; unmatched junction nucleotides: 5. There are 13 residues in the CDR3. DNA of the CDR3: TGTGCCAGCACCCCGACAGGGCCCTACGAGCAGTACTTC. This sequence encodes CASTPTGPYEQYF.

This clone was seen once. CDR3 DNA: TGTGCCAGCTCACCTCAGGGGGCAGGGGACCAGCAGTTCTTC. This encodes CASSPQGAGDQQFF. The chain links TRBV18 to TRBJ2-1; TRBD1 aligns across 8 bases. J lost 11 bases, V lost 3 bases, and 9 bases had no gene match. This CDR3 contains 14 residues. Germline loops: CDR1 KGHSH, CDR2 LQKENI.

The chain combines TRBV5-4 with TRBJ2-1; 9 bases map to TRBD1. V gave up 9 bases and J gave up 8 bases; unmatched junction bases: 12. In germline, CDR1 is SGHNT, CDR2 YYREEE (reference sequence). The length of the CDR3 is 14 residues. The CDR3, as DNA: TGTGCCATCATACTACGGGACAGGGTTGATGAGCAGTTCTTC. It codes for CAIILRDRVDEQFF. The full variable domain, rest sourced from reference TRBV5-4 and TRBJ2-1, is ETGVTQSPTHLIKTRGQQVTLRCSSQSGHNTVSWYQQALGQGPQFIFQYYREEENGRGNFPPRFSGLQFPNYSSELNVNALELDDSALYLCAIILRDRVDEQFFGPGTRLTVL.

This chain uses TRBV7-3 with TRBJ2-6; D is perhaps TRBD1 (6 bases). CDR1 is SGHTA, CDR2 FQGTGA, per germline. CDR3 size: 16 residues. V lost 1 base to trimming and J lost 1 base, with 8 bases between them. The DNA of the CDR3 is TGTGCCAGCAGCTTAATCACAGGGTCTGGGGCCAACGTCCTGACTTTC. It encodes CASSLITGSGANVLTF.

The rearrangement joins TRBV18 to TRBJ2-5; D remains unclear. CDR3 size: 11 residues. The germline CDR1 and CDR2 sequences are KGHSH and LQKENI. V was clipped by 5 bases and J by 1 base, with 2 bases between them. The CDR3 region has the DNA TGTGCCAGCTCATCCCAAGAGACCCAGTACTTC. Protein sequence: CASSSQETQYF.

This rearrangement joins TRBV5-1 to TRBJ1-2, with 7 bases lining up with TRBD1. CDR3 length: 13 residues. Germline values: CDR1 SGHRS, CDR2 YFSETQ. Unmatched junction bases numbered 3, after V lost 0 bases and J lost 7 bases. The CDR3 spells CASSLGQGSGYTF. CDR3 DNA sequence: TGCGCCAGCAGCTTGGGACAGGGATCTGGCTACACCTTC.

The CDR3 is CASTSTGRYEQFF. The CDR3, as DNA: TGTGCCAGCACCTCGACAGGGAGGTATGAGCAGTTCTTC. The chain employs TRBV12-3 or TRBV12-4 and TRBJ2-1, with TRBD1 as a possible D gene (7 bases). The CDR3 length is 13 residues. V lost 7 bases to trimming and J lost 8 bases, with 15 bases between them.

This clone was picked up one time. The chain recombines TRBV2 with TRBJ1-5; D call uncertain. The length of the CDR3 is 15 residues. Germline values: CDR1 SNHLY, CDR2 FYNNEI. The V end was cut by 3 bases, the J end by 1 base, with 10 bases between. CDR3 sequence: CASSEGRASNQPQHF. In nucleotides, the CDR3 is TGTGCCAGCAGTGAGGGTAGGGCCAGCAATCAGCCCCAGCATTTT.

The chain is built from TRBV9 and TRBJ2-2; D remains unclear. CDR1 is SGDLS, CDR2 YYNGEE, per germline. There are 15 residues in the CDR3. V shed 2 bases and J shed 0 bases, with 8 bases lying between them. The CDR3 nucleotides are TGTGCCAGCAGCGTCGAGACAACGAACACCGGGGAGCTGTTTTTT. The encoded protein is CASSVETTNTGELFF. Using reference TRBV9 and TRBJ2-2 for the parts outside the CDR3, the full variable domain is DSGVTQTPKHLITATGQRVTLRCSPRSGDLSVYWYQQSLDQGLQFLIQYYNGEERAKGNILERFSAQQFPDLHSELNLSSLELGDSALYFCASSVETTNTGELFFGEGSRLTVL.

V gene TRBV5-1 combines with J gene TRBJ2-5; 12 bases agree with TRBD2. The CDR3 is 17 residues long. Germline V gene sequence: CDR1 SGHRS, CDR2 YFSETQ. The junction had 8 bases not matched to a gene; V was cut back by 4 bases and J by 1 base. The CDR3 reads CASSPRTSGESQETQYF. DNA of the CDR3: TGCGCCAGCAGCCCTCGGACTAGCGGGGAATCCCAAGAGACCCAGTACTTC. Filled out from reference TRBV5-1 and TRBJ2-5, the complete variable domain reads KAGVTQTPRYLIKTRGQQVTLSCSPISGHRSVSWYQQTPGQGLQFLFEYFSETQRNKGNFPGRFSGRQFSNSRSEMNVSTLELGDSALYLCASSPRTSGESQETQYFGPGTRLLVL.

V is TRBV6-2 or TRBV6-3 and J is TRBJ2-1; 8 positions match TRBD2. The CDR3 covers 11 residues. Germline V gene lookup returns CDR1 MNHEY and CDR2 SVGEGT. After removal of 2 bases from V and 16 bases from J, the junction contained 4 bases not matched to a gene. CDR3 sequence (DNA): TGTGCCAGCAGTTACGTTAGCGGGGTCTTCTTC. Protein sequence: CASSYVSGVFF.

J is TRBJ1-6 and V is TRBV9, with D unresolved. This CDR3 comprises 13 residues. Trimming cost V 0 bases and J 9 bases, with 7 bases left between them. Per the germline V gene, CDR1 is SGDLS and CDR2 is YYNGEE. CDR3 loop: CASSVDLRSPLHF. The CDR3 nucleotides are TGTGCCAGCAGCGTAGATCTCCGTTCACCCCTCCACTTT.

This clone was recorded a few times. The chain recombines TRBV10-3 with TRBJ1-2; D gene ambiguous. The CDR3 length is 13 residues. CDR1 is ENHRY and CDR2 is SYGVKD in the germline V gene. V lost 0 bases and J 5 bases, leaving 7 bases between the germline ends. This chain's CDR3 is CAISESLTYGYTF. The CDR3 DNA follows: TGTGCCATCAGTGAGTCGCTCACGTATGGCTACACCTTC.

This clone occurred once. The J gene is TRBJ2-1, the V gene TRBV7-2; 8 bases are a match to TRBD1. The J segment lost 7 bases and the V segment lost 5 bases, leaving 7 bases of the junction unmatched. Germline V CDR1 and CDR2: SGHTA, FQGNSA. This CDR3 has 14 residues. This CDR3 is CASSPRQGWNEQFF. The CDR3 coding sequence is TGTGCCAGCAGCCCTCGACAGGGGTGGAATGAGCAGTTCTTC.

CDR3 DNA sequence: TGTGCCAGCAGCCCGACAGGGTTTAGCAATCAGCCCCAGCATTTT. Its protein product is CASSPTGFSNQPQHF. This chain connects TRBV6-5 to TRBJ1-5, with 7 bases that match TRBD1. The length of the CDR3 is 15 residues. The V and J ends lost 6 bases and 0 bases, in that order; junction bases with no gene match: 5. Germline V CDR1 and CDR2: MNHEY, SVGAGI.

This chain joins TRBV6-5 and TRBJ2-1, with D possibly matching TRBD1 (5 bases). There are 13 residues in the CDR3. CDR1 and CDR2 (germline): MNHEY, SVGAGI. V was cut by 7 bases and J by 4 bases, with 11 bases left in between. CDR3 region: CASTPPGYNEQFF. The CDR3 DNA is TGTGCCAGCACCCCCCCAGGGTACAATGAGCAGTTCTTC.

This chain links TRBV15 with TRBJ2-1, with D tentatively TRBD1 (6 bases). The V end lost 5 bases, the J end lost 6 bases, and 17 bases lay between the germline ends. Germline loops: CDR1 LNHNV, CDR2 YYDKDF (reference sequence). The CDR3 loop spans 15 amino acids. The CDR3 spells CATSSQQGYGNEQFF. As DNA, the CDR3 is TGTGCCACCAGCTCTCAACAGGGTTACGGCAATGAGCAGTTCTTC.

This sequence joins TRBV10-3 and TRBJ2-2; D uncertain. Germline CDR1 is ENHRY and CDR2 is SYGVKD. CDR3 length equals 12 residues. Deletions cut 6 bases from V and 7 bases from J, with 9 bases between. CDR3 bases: TGTGCCATCAGACCGGTTAGCGGGGAGCTGTTTTTT. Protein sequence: CAIRPVSGELFF.